The 10 T cell receptor beta chains below all came from one sample that was sequenced in a study of T-cell memory formation after mild COVID-19. TCRdb analysed the 5' RACE reads with MiXCR anew, one entry per CDR3 protein. The table has about 420,000 distinct CDR3 sequences, about 25% seen once. The specimen was PBMCs or a T cell subset sorted from them (not recorded which). The receptors stem from an adult woman who had mild COVID-19 (a few samples of this study predate the infection). Cell type and time point are not known.

In DNA, the CDR3 is TGTGCCAGCAGCTTAGCGGGAGAAGTAGAGCAGTACTTC. It translates to CASSLAGEVEQYF. J is TRBJ2-7 and V is TRBV7-2, with D perhaps TRBD2 (5 bases). CDR3 length equals 13 residues. Germline lookup yields CDR1 SGHTA and CDR2 FQGNSA. Between the trimmed V and J ends, which lost 0 bases and 7 bases, there was a span of 10 bases.

This clonotype was observed a few times. The J gene is TRBJ2-3, the V gene TRBV5-1; D might be TRBD2 (6 bases). CDR1 is SGHRS and CDR2 is YFSETQ in the germline V gene. Trimming removed 2 bases at V and 1 base at J, with 14 bases between. The CDR3 extends over 16 amino acids. This chain's CDR3 is CASSFVGSGGTDTQYF. The CDR3 nucleotides read TGCGCCAGCAGCTTCGTGGGGTCGGGGGGCACAGATACGCAGTATTTT.

The chain carries TRBV12-3 or TRBV12-4 and TRBJ2-7; TRBD1 is a possible D gene (5 bases). V lost 6 bases, J lost 1 base, and 16 bases lay in between. The CDR3 sequence is 15 residues long. In DNA, the CDR3 is TGTGCCAGCAGCGGCTTCGAGGACAATTCCTACGAGCAGTACTTC. Protein product: CASSGFEDNSYEQYF.

V gene TRBV7-2 combines with J gene TRBJ2-1; 8 bases are a match to TRBD2. Unmatched junction bases numbered 5, after V lost 1 base and J lost 0 bases. There are 17 residues in the CDR3. Germline V CDR1 and CDR2: SGHTA, FQGNSA. The CDR3 spells CASSLGGLAPSYNEQFF. DNA for the CDR3: TGTGCCAGCAGCTTAGGAGGACTAGCCCCCTCCTACAATGAGCAGTTCTTC.

The chain links TRBV6-4 to TRBJ1-1; the D gene is possibly TRBD1 (6 bases). The CDR3 covers 12 residues. Germline values: CDR1 MRHNA, CDR2 SNTAGT. The V end was cut by 6 bases, the J end by 11 bases, with 16 bases between. CDR3 DNA sequence: TGTGCCAGCAGGGAGAACCCTGGGGGCGCTTTCTTT. Amino acids: CASRENPGGAFF.

This clonotype was counted between two and nine times. The CDR3 is CASSGGLAGIRDTQYF. DNA of the CDR3: TGTGCCAGCAGTGGTGGACTAGCGGGGATTCGAGATACGCAGTATTTT. The rearrangement joins TRBV12-3 or TRBV12-4 to TRBJ2-3; the match to TRBD2 covers 12 bases. Trimming removed 5 bases from V and 5 bases from J; junction bases left unmatched: 8. The CDR3 is made up of 16 amino acids.

This clonotype has just a few counts. The chain is built from TRBV5-1 and TRBJ1-2; perhaps TRBD1 as D (6 bases). Germline V gene sequence: CDR1 SGHRS, CDR2 YFSETQ. The CDR3 covers 15 residues. Trimming pared 0 bases from V and 8 bases from J, leaving 17 bases between. Here the CDR3 DNA reads TGCGCCAGCAGCTTGGATTACTCGACAGGAAGAGGCTACACCTTC. The encoded protein is CASSLDYSTGRGYTF.

The rearrangement joins TRBV29-1 to TRBJ2-1; 9 bases are a match to TRBD2. V gave up 5 bases and J gave up 3 bases; unmatched junction bases: 11. Germline assignment: CDR1 SQVTM and CDR2 ANQGSEA. This CDR3 is 16 amino acids long. This CDR3 reads CSVLAGARINYNEQFF. In nucleotides, the CDR3 is TGCAGCGTTTTAGCGGGGGCGAGAATAAACTACAATGAGCAGTTCTTC.

The sample holds a few counts of this clonotype. This chain links TRBV20-1 with TRBJ1-4, with TRBD1 matching 7 bases. Germline CDR1 is DFQATT and CDR2 is SNEGSKA (reference sequence). The length of the CDR3 is 14 residues. Trimming cost V 3 bases and J 6 bases; bases outside gene matches: 7. DNA for the CDR3: TGCAGTGCTAGGACAGGGTTCGGTTATGAAAAACTGTTTTTT. Protein product: CSARTGFGYEKLFF.

This clonotype was seen more than once but under ten times. The chain uses TRBV7-2 and TRBJ1-2; D is undetermined. Germline CDR1 and CDR2: SGHTA and FQGNSA. CDR3 size: 14 residues. Trimming left V 5 bases short and J 4 bases short, with 14 bases between. CDR3 loop: CASSPRSVFYGYTF. The DNA for the CDR3 is TGTGCCAGCAGCCCCCGATCTGTGTTCTATGGCTACACCTTC. Combining the CDR3 with reference TRBV7-2 and TRBJ1-2 gives the whole variable domain GAGVSQSPSNKVTEKGKDVELRCDPISGHTALYWYRQSLGQGLEFLIYFQGNSAPDKSGLPSDRFSAERTGGSVSTLTIQRTQQEDSAVYLCASSPRSVFYGYTFGSGTRLTVV.